These 21 T cell receptor beta chains were sequenced from one sample in a study of shared clonotypes between healthy human individuals (dated by TCRdb to between 2020 and 2021). Libraries were constructed by the immunoSEQ multiplex PCR assay. Entries here come from immuneACCESS through TCRdb and include only in-frame sequences with V and J called. Some clones fail to appear in such tables; in the studies checked, an unresolved V gene covers under half of the shortfall, and the cause of the remainder is unknown. A total of fewer than 1.6 million clones appear in this sample, around 98.5% of them only once. The top ten constitute 0.36% of the sample. The sample consisted of naive CD4+ T cells sorted from blood. In light of the paper, this sample's cell subset or site label describes: CD45RA+ positively selected. The origin of the receptors is a man younger than 40 in good health.

The CDR3 reads CASRGGSGRANYGYTF. The CDR3 DNA sequence: TGTGCCAGCAGGGGAGGTAGTGGGCGGGCAAACTATGGCTACACCTTC. This chain links TRBV9 with TRBJ1-2; D unresolved. From germline, CDR1 is SGDLS and CDR2 YYNGEE. The CDR3 totals 16 residues. V dropped 5 bases and J dropped 2 bases, with 19 bases sitting between them.

The V gene is TRBV30, the J gene TRBJ2-7; no definite D call. Trimming stripped 3 bases from V and 2 bases from J, with 14 bases between. Germline CDR1 reads GTSNPN; CDR2 reads SVGIG (reference sequence). This CDR3 has 14 residues. The CDR3: CAWRKGEPTYEQYF. For the CDR3, the DNA is TGTGCCTGGAGAAAGGGTGAACCTACCTACGAGCAGTACTTC.

The chain employs TRBV19 and TRBJ1-3; D is undetermined. From germline, CDR1 is LNHDA and CDR2 SQIVND (reference sequence). CDR3 length equals 13 residues. V was shortened by 7 bases and J by 0 bases, with 7 bases between the two germline ends. The CDR3 here is CASNRPSGNTIYF. In nucleotides, the CDR3 is TGTGCCAGTAACCGTCCCTCTGGAAACACCATATATTTT.

V gene TRBV18 combines with J gene TRBJ2-1; TRBD2 matches 9 bases. V gave up 6 bases and J gave up 6 bases; unmatched junction bases: 12. Germline V gene data show CDR1 as KGHSH and CDR2 as LQKENI. This CDR3 comprises 16 residues. CDR3 in amino acids: CASSPRLGGRGNEQFF. In DNA, the CDR3 is TGTGCCAGCTCCCCCCGACTGGGCGGGAGGGGCAATGAGCAGTTCTTC. Together with reference TRBV18 and TRBJ2-1, the CDR3 gives the full variable domain: NAGVMQNPRHLVRRRGQEARLRCSPMKGHSHVYWYRQLPEEGLKFMVYLQKENIIDESGMPKERFSAEFPKEGPSILRIQQVVRGDSAAYFCASSPRLGGRGNEQFFGPGTRLTVL.

The gene calls are TRBV18 and TRBJ2-7; 7 bases map to TRBD2. The germline CDR1 and CDR2 sequences are KGHSH and LQKENI. V lost 1 base and J lost 6; bases outside the gene matches: 3. The CDR3 runs to 13 residues. Here the CDR3 DNA reads TGTGCCAGCTCACCACTCGGGAGGAGCGAGCAGTACTTC. The encoded protein is CASSPLGRSEQYF.

The rearrangement uses TRBV5-1 and TRBJ2-7; 9 bases are shared with TRBD2. The CDR3 runs to 15 residues. The J segment lost 6 bases and the V segment lost 0 bases, leaving 7 bases of the junction unmatched. CDR1 SGHRS and CDR2 YFSETQ come from the germline V gene. CDR3 bases: TGCGCCAGCAGCTTGGGGATTGGCGGGAGGGGCGAGCAGTACTTC. Translated: CASSLGIGGRGEQYF.

The sample holds a few counts of this clone. V and J are TRBV5-1 and TRBJ2-1; the match to TRBD2 covers 11 bases. The trim removed 1 base at V and 0 bases at J, leaving 18 bases unmatched. There are 22 residues in the CDR3. Germline-derived CDR1 and CDR2 are SGHRS and YFSETQ. The CDR3 bases are TGCGCCAGCAGCTTGCCCCGCTACGAACTAGCGGGAGCGGGAGCCTCCTACAATGAGCAGTTCTTC. Protein sequence: CASSLPRYELAGAGASYNEQFF.

The chain employs TRBV5-5 and TRBJ1-5; D not resolved. Trimming removed 0 bases at V and 0 bases at J, with 13 bases between. This CDR3 contains 17 residues. Per germline, CDR1 SGHKS and CDR2 YYEKEE (reference sequence). DNA of the CDR3: TGTGCCAGCAGCTTGGCCCGGGTTGGGTATAGCAATCAGCCCCAGCATTTT. It encodes CASSLARVGYSNQPQHF. Based on the CDR3 plus reference TRBV5-5 and TRBJ1-5, the full variable domain is DAGVTQSPTHLIKTRGQQVTLRCSPISGHKSVSWYQQVLGQGPQFIFQYYEKEERGRGNFPDRFSARQFPNYSSELNVNALLLGDSALYLCASSLARVGYSNQPQHFGDGTRLSIL.

V usage is TRBV4-1 and J usage is TRBJ2-6; no firm D call. There are 19 residues in the CDR3. V lost 4 bases to trimming and J lost 0 bases, with 19 bases between them. CDR1 and CDR2 from the germline V gene are MGHRA and YSYEKL. The CDR3 loop is CASSLSGRVLLSGANVLTF. The CDR3 coding sequence is TGCGCCAGCAGCCTGTCCGGCCGGGTCCTCCTCTCTGGGGCCAACGTCCTGACTTTC.

The chain employs TRBV30 and TRBJ2-7; TRBD2 matches at 16 bases. Germline V gene sequence: CDR1 GTSNPN, CDR2 SVGIG (reference sequence). The V and J ends lost 2 bases and 6 bases, in that order; junction bases with no gene match: 4. CDR3 length: 15 residues. In DNA form, the CDR3 reads TGTGCCTGGAGTCACGGGACTAGCGGGAGGGTCGAGCAGTACTTC. It codes for CAWSHGTSGRVEQYF.

The V gene is TRBV6-1, the J gene TRBJ2-7, with 7 positions matching TRBD1. The CDR3 is 14 residues long. The germline V gene encodes CDR1 MNHNS and CDR2 SASEGT. V lost 8 bases and J lost 3; bases outside the gene matches: 10. CDR3 nucleotide sequence: TGTGCCAGCGTACTGGGGACAGCCCTCTACGAGCAGTACTTC. Amino acid sequence: CASVLGTALYEQYF.

This clone has a single count. The chain carries TRBV2 and TRBJ2-3; D not resolved. CDR3 length: 16 residues. Trimming removed 6 bases from V and 0 bases from J, with 16 bases in between. Germline V gene data show CDR1 as SNHLY and CDR2 as FYNNEI. The CDR3 region has the DNA TGTGCCAGCAGCGCACCCCGGTACAACAGCACAGATACGCAGTATTTT. This sequence encodes CASSAPRYNSTDTQYF.

This clone was seen just once. V and J are TRBV5-8 and TRBJ2-1, with TRBD1 matching over 11 bases. The germline V gene encodes CDR1 SGHTS and CDR2 YDEGEE. V gave up 3 bases and J gave up 5 bases; unmatched junction bases: 13. The length of the CDR3 is 18 residues. CDR3 sequence reads: CASSSGTGGKPVNNEQFF. The CDR3 region has the DNA TGTGCCAGCAGCTCCGGGACAGGGGGTAAACCCGTTAACAATGAGCAGTTCTTC.

The chain links TRBV7-8 to TRBJ1-3; D perhaps matches TRBD1 (5 bases). Germline lookup yields CDR1 SGHVS and CDR2 FQNEAQ. The CDR3 totals 14 residues. V lost 3 bases and J 0 bases, leaving 6 bases between the germline ends. The DNA of the CDR3 is TGTGCCAGCAGCTTGGACATCTCTGGAAACACCATATATTTT. Protein: CASSLDISGNTIYF.

The genes are TRBV7-8 and TRBJ2-1; TRBD2 might be the D (5 bases). V was shortened by 1 base and J by 14 bases, with 15 bases between the two germline ends. CDR3 size: 13 residues. Germline-derived CDR1 and CDR2 are SGHVS and FQNEAQ. CDR3 region: CASSLGTAQREFF. In DNA, the CDR3 is TGTGCCAGCAGCTTAGGTACGGCCCAGAGGGAGTTCTTC.

This rearrangement joins TRBV5-4 to TRBJ2-7; unclear D gene. The V and J ends lost 1 base and 1 base respectively, with 6 bases between them. Per the germline V gene, CDR1 is SGHNT and CDR2 is YYREEE (reference sequence). This CDR3 is 13 amino acids long. DNA for the CDR3: TGTGCCAGCAGCTTGCTGGGTTCCTACGAGCAGTACTTC. This gives the protein CASSLLGSYEQYF. Supplemented by reference TRBV5-4 and TRBJ2-7, the full variable domain reads ETGVTQSPTHLIKTRGQQVTLRCSSQSGHNTVSWYQQALGQGPQFIFQYYREEENGRGNFPPRFSGLQFPNYSSELNVNALELDDSALYLCASSLLGSYEQYFGPGTRLTVT.

The rearrangement uses TRBV19 and TRBJ1-1; no clear D gene. Germline assignment: CDR1 LNHDA and CDR2 SQIVND (reference sequence). The V and J ends lost 6 bases and 5 bases respectively, with 16 bases between them. This CDR3 has 14 residues. DNA of the CDR3: TGTGCCAGTAGGCAGACTTTCAGGTTGACTGAAGCTTTCTTT. This codes for CASRQTFRLTEAFF.

As for this clone: Other nucleotide sequences from this sample produce the same CDR3. The chain employs TRBV4-3 and TRBJ1-1, with 9 bases aligning to TRBD1. The J segment lost 5 bases and the V segment lost 3 bases, leaving 4 bases of the junction unmatched. The CDR3 is 14 amino acids. The germline CDR1 and CDR2 sequences are LGHNA and YSLEER. The CDR3 DNA follows: TGCGCCAGCAGCCAGAGGACAGGGGATACTGAAGCTTTCTTT. Its translation: CASSQRTGDTEAFF.

The chain couples TRBV19 to TRBJ2-3; D is uncertain. This CDR3 has 14 amino acids. Looked up from germline, CDR1 is LNHDA and CDR2 is SQIVND (reference sequence). V lost 4 bases to trimming and J lost 4 bases, with 12 bases between them. CDR3: CASSSRREADTQYF. CDR3 in DNA: TGTGCCAGTAGTAGTAGAAGAGAGGCAGATACGCAGTATTTT.

The chain carries TRBV28 and TRBJ2-1; 8 positions match TRBD1. There are 15 residues in the CDR3. Trimming at V came to 7 bases and at J to 3 bases, leaving 8 bases not matched to a gene. Germline lookup yields CDR1 MDHEN and CDR2 SYDVKM. The CDR3 sequence is CASTFDRGYYNEQFF. Written as DNA, the CDR3 is TGTGCCAGCACCTTCGACAGGGGTTACTACAATGAGCAGTTCTTC.

The chain links TRBV10-3 to TRBJ2-5; possible D gene TRBD2, 7 bases. The CDR3 covers 13 residues. Germline-derived CDR1 and CDR2 are ENHRY and SYGVKD. The ends were cut back, 10 bases at V and 2 bases at J, with 14 bases in the middle. As DNA, the CDR3 is TGTGCCACCCTAGGGGGAGGGCAAGAGACCCAGTACTTC. Amino acids: CATLGGGQETQYF.